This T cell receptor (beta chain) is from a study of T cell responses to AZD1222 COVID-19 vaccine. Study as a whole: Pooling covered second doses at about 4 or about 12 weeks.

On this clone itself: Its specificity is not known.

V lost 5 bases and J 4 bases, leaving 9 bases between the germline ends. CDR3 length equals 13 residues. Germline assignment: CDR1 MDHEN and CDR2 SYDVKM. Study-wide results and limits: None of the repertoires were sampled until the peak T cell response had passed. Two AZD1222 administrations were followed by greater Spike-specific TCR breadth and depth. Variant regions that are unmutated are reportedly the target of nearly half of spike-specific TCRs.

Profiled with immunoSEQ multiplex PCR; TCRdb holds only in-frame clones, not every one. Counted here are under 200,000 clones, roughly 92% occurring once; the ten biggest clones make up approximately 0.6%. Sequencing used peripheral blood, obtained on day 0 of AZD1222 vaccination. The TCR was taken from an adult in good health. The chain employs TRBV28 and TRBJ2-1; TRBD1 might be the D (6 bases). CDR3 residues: CASSLGGYNEQFF. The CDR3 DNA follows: TGTGCCAGCAGTCTAGGGGGATACAATGAGCAGTTCTTC.